This T cell receptor beta chain was documented in a study of cytomegalovirus exposure and HLA in healthy donors. The PCR made use of 60 Vbeta and 13 Jbeta primers. The table came from immunoSEQ multiplex PCR; TCRdb's copy has only in-frame clones and leaves some out. The sample comprises roughly 170,000 clones, around 78% of which are singletons, and less than 15% rests with the top ten. Germline V CDR1 and CDR2: MNHEY, SVGAGI. V was pared by 6 bases and J by 5 bases, with 7 bases between. This CDR3 has 12 residues. In regard to this clone: Its specificity is unknown.

Study observations and caveats: Among immune exposure information, only CMV serostatus was available. Presence/absence analysis assumed near-uniform sequencing depth across donors. Association of a missense DCLRE1C variant with TCR beta V- and J-gene trimming was reported in a later analysis.

The sample taken for sequencing was PBMCs. The chain uses TRBV6-5 and TRBJ1-4; D unclear. The sequence derives from a woman between 50 and 59 years old in good health and CMV-seropositive. For the CDR3, the DNA is TGTGCCAGCAGCTTTTTAAATGAAAAACTGTTTTTT. Translated: CASSFLNEKLFF.